These 30 T cell receptor beta chains originate from one sample sequenced in a study of T cell responses to AZD1222 COVID-19 vaccine. The data were produced by immunoSEQ multiplex PCR, yet TCRdb's version contains in-frame clones alone and is incomplete. The data contain tens of thousands of clones, approximately 83% of them seen just once; the ten biggest clones take up 15% to 20%. The sample was peripheral blood, taken on day 0 of AZD1222 vaccination. The receptors were sampled from an adult in good health.

The rearrangement uses TRBV5-4 and TRBJ1-3, with a weak D call TRBD1 (5 bases). CDR1 and CDR2 (germline): SGHNT, YYREEE (reference sequence). With 4 bases removed from V and 4 bases from J, the gap between germline ends came to 21 bases. The CDR3 contains 17 residues. The CDR3 loop is CASSVGVGGLWGNTIYF. The CDR3 nucleotides read TGTGCCAGCAGCGTCGGGGTCGGGGGTCTGTGGGGAAACACCATATATTTT.

V is TRBV19 and J is TRBJ1-5; D not certain. The V gene lost 3 bases and the J gene lost 1 base, with 7 bases spanning the gap. The CDR3 runs 14 residues. Germline lookup yields CDR1 LNHDA and CDR2 SQIVND (reference sequence). The CDR3 sequence is CASSMERSNQPQHF. The CDR3 bases are TGTGCCAGTAGTATGGAACGAAGCAATCAGCCCCAGCATTTT.

The rearrangement links TRBV19 to TRBJ2-1, with 8 bases identical to TRBD2. With 6 bases clipped from V and 3 bases from J, the junction kept 7 bases outside the gene matches. Germline loops: CDR1 LNHDA, CDR2 SQIVND (reference sequence). This CDR3 is 15 amino acids long. This CDR3 reads CASSPAGVGYNEQFF. The CDR3 nucleotides read TGTGCCAGTAGCCCAGCGGGAGTGGGCTACAATGAGCAGTTCTTC.

The rearrangement uses TRBV6-4 and TRBJ1-5; the D is unclear. The length of the CDR3 is 14 residues. Germline values: CDR1 MRHNA, CDR2 SNTAGT. Deletions cut 3 bases from V and 7 bases from J, with 13 bases between. Here the CDR3 DNA reads TGTGCCAGCAGTGAGGTGGGGAATGGGCAGCCCCAGCATTTT. Its protein is CASSEVGNGQPQHF.

This chain joins TRBV3-1 (or the pseudogene TRBV3-2) and TRBJ1-2; TRBD1 is a possible D gene (6 bases). The V gene's germline CDR1 is LGHDT and CDR2 YNNKEL (reference sequence). Trimming shortened V by 6 bases and J by 7 bases, and 18 bases separated the two germline ends. The CDR3 is 14 amino acids. CDR3 sequence: CASRKEGEGRGYTF. CDR3 DNA: TGTGCCAGCAGAAAAGAGGGGGAAGGCCGTGGCTACACCTTC.

The chain is built from TRBV24-1 and TRBJ2-7; D might be TRBD1 or TRBD2, each matching 5 bases. Per the germline V gene, CDR1 is KGHDR and CDR2 is SFDVKD. V shed 3 bases and J shed 12 bases, with 14 bases lying between them. This CDR3 is 12 amino acids long. In DNA form, the CDR3 reads TGTGCCACCAGTGATCCCCGAGGGGTGGCGTACTTC. The encoded protein is CATSDPRGVAYF.

This clone was seen just once. The junction and the germline gene differ at one end; a read error may be behind it. The chain is built from TRBV6-5 and TRBJ2-3, with 9 bases identical to TRBD2. Germline CDR1 reads MNHEY; CDR2 reads SVGAGI. This CDR3 has 14 residues. The chain's CDR3 is CASSISGSPGARNF. Here the CDR3 DNA reads TGTGCCAGCAGCATTAGCGGGAGTCCTGGGGCACGGAATTTT.

This chain uses TRBV28 with TRBJ2-1; D not certain. The CDR3 consists of 15 residues. Trimming took 1 base from V and 4 from J, leaving 11 bases between them. Germline V lookup: CDR1 MDHEN, CDR2 SYDVKM. The CDR3 sequence is CASSLYRFEYNEQFF. In DNA, the CDR3 is TGTGCCAGCAGTTTATACCGATTTGAGTACAATGAGCAGTTCTTC.

This chain uses TRBV4-3 with TRBJ1-2; TRBD1 matches at 9 bases. CDR1 is LGHNA, CDR2 YSLEER, per germline. The CDR3 runs to 15 residues. The junction had 4 bases not matched to a gene; V was cut back by 2 bases and J by 3 bases. The CDR3 DNA is TGCGCCAGCAGCCAAACGACAGGGGGAGACTATGGCTACACCTTC. It translates to CASSQTTGGDYGYTF.

V gene TRBV7-3 combines with J gene TRBJ1-2; D is unresolved. The CDR3 extends over 13 amino acids. The ends were cut back, 5 bases at V and 2 bases at J, with 9 bases in the middle. Germline values: CDR1 SGHTA, CDR2 FQGTGA. In DNA form, the CDR3 reads TGTGCCAGCAGCCTAGACGGAAACTATGGCTACACCTTC. Its protein product is CASSLDGNYGYTF. The entire variable domain, with the rest obtained from reference TRBV7-3 and TRBJ1-2, is as follows: GAGVSQTPSNKVTEKGKYVELRCDPISGHTALYWYRQSLGQGPEFLIYFQGTGAADDSGLPNDRFFAVRPEGSVSTLKIQRTERGDSAVYLCASSLDGNYGYTFGSGTRLTVV.

The CDR3 protein is CASSVQRNTGELFF. The CDR3 region has the DNA TGTGCCAGCAGTGTGCAGCGCAACACCGGGGAGCTGTTTTTT. The chain joins TRBV2 to TRBJ2-2; D remains ambiguous. This CDR3 region has 14 residues. Germline V CDR1 and CDR2: SNHLY, FYNNEI. Trimming removed 4 bases at V and 2 bases at J, with 8 bases between.

Comment on this clone: One junction end does not reproduce the germline sequence, and a read error may be involved. This CDR3 is CASSSRPDSYNEQFF. The CDR3 nucleotides read TGTGCTAGCAGCTCCCGCCCCGACTCCTACAATGAGCAGTTCTTC. The rearrangement joins TRBV7-7 to TRBJ2-1; D unresolved. This CDR3 has 15 residues. Germline CDR1 is SSHAT and CDR2 is FNYEAQ (reference sequence).

The rearrangement links TRBV7-2 to TRBJ2-5, with TRBD2 matching over 8 bases. Germline CDR1 is SGHTA and CDR2 is FQGNSA. The CDR3 runs to 14 residues. J gave up 3 bases and V 5 bases, and 5 bases lay outside the gene matches. CDR3 region: CASSPQAGEETQYF. DNA of the CDR3: TGTGCCAGCAGCCCTCAAGCGGGAGAAGAGACCCAGTACTTC.

The rearrangement uses TRBV18 and TRBJ1-4, with 7 bases lining up with TRBD1. This CDR3 is 16 amino acids long. CDR1 KGHSH and CDR2 LQKENI come from the germline V gene. V shed 3 bases, J shed 3 bases, and the junction held 7 bases outside the gene matches. CDR3 amino acids: CASSPSGGWANEKLFF. The CDR3 DNA follows: TGTGCCAGCTCACCTTCAGGGGGATGGGCTAATGAAAAACTGTTTTTT.

The chain couples TRBV12-3 or TRBV12-4 to TRBJ2-5; no clear D gene. The CDR3 covers 13 residues. Trimming cost V 3 bases and J 2 bases, with 7 bases left between them. The CDR3 region is CASSFVQQETQYF. The CDR3 nucleotides are TGTGCCAGCAGTTTCGTGCAACAAGAGACCCAGTACTTC.

This clone was observed once. The rearrangement uses TRBV25-1 and TRBJ2-7; D gene uncertain. The V end lost 6 bases, the J end lost 3 bases, and 6 bases lay between the germline ends. The CDR3 totals 11 residues. Per germline, CDR1 MGHDK and CDR2 SYGVNS. The CDR3 DNA follows: TGTGCCAGCAGGACTGGCTACGAGCAGTACTTC. Protein product: CASRTGYEQYF.

The CDR3 region is CASRGGHMNTEAFF. CDR3 nucleotides: TGTGCCAGCAGGGGAGGGCATATGAACACTGAAGCTTTCTTT. The V gene is TRBV5-6, the J gene TRBJ1-1, with no clear D. The germline gives CDR1 SGHDT, CDR2 YYEEEE. V was shortened by 5 bases and J by 0 bases, with 11 bases between the two germline ends. This CDR3 is 14 amino acids long.

In DNA form, the CDR3 reads TGTGCCAGCAGTGATATTAGGGGCGGCGGCTACACCTTC. This translates into CASSDIRGGGYTF. This chain links TRBV6-1 with TRBJ1-2, with D tentatively TRBD1 (5 bases). Germline loops: CDR1 MNHNS, CDR2 SASEGT. The germline V and J ends were trimmed by 3 bases and 8 bases, with 13 bases remaining between them. The CDR3 is 13 residues long.

V and J are TRBV11-2 and TRBJ1-3, with a possible D match to TRBD1 (5 bases). V was trimmed by 3 bases and J by 2 bases, leaving 23 bases between them. The CDR3 is 19 amino acids. Germline loops: CDR1 SGHAT, CDR2 FQNNGV. In DNA, the CDR3 is TGTGCCAGCAGCTTCTACGGGGCCCATACAGCGCCCGCTGGAAACACCATATATTTT. Translating gives CASSFYGAHTAPAGNTIYF.

CDR3 in amino acids: CAARGGRLGNEQFF. CDR3 DNA sequence: TGTGCCGCAAGAGGTGGGAGACTCGGCAATGAGCAGTTCTTC. The rearrangement uses TRBV19 and TRBJ2-1; possibly TRBD2 for D (5 bases). Trimming left V 11 bases short and J 6 bases short, with 20 bases between. The CDR3 has 14 residues. The germline CDR1 and CDR2 sequences are LNHDA and SQIVND (reference sequence).

The sample holds a few counts of this clone. The chain combines TRBV28 with TRBJ1-1; 7 nucleotides line up with TRBD1. Per germline, CDR1 MDHEN and CDR2 SYDVKM. V was pared by 5 bases and J by 1 base, with 4 bases of the junction left unmatched. The CDR3 is 14 residues long. The CDR3 DNA is TGTGCCAGCAGTCCCTGGACAGGGAACACTGAAGCTTTCTTT. It specifies CASSPWTGNTEAFF.

The chain uses TRBV28 and TRBJ2-7; 9 nucleotides agree with TRBD1. CDR3 length equals 14 residues. The J segment lost 3 bases and the V segment lost 10 bases, leaving 10 bases of the junction unmatched. Germline-derived CDR1 and CDR2 are MDHEN and SYDVKM. CDR3 in DNA: TGTGCCACTACAACGGGACAGGGCAACTACGAGCAGTACTTC. Amino acids: CATTTGQGNYEQYF. The variable domain in full, completed from reference TRBV28 and TRBJ2-7, reads DVKVTQSSRYLVKRTGEKVFLECVQDMDHENMFWYRQDPGLGLRLIYFSYDVKMKEKGDIPEGYSVSREKKERFSLILESASTNQTSMYLCATTTGQGNYEQYFGPGTRLTVT.

This clone was detected only once. The rearrangement links TRBV4-2 to TRBJ2-7, with 13 bases that match TRBD2. The germline CDR1 and CDR2 sequences are LGHNA and YNFKEQ. After removal of 3 bases from V and 4 bases from J, the junction contained 3 bases not matched to a gene. The CDR3 length is 15 residues. CDR3 bases: TGTGCCAGCAGCCACTGGACTAGCGGGAGTTACGAGCAGTACTTC. This gives the protein CASSHWTSGSYEQYF.

The gene calls are TRBV10-3 and TRBJ1-2, with 7 nucleotides matching TRBD1. The CDR3 totals 15 residues. In germline, CDR1 is ENHRY, CDR2 SYGVKD. V shed 10 bases, J shed 3 bases, and the junction held 14 bases outside the gene matches. CDR3 residues: CATGRDFTGDYGYTF. In nucleotides, the CDR3 is TGTGCCACCGGGCGCGATTTCACAGGGGACTATGGCTACACCTTC.

V usage is TRBV25-1 and J usage is TRBJ2-7; D possibly corresponds to TRBD1 (6 bases). Germline CDR1 reads MGHDK; CDR2 reads SYGVNS. Trimming pared 8 bases from V and 4 bases from J, leaving 21 bases between. This CDR3 is built from 15 residues. CDR3 residues: CASAQRFRTAYEQYF. Written as DNA, the CDR3 is TGTGCCAGCGCTCAAAGGTTTCGGACAGCATACGAGCAGTACTTC.

The chain uses TRBV5-6 and TRBJ1-3, with 10 bases aligning to TRBD1. The length of the CDR3 is 15 residues. J gave up 9 bases and V 6 bases, and 12 bases lay outside the gene matches. Germline CDR1 and CDR2: SGHDT and YYEEEE. The CDR3, as DNA: TGTGCCAGCACCAGCTTGGGAGGGACAGGGGCCACCATATATTTT. Residues: CASTSLGGTGATIYF.

V usage is TRBV11-3 and J usage is TRBJ2-2; D not certain. V was trimmed by 5 bases and J by 8 bases, leaving 9 bases between them. From germline, CDR1 is SGHNT and CDR2 YENEEA. This CDR3 is 12 amino acids long. This CDR3 reads CASSTPRGELFF. DNA of the CDR3: TGTGCCAGCAGCACCCCGCGGGGGGAGCTGTTTTTT.

The chain combines TRBV5-1 with TRBJ1-4; TRBD1 matches at 8 bases. The junction had 8 bases not matched to a gene; V was cut back by 0 bases and J by 7 bases. Germline loops: CDR1 SGHRS, CDR2 YFSETQ. The CDR3 is made up of 16 amino acids. DNA for the CDR3: TGCGCCAGCAGCTTGGGGCAGGGGGCGATGAGTGAAAAACTGTTTTTT. Its protein is CASSLGQGAMSEKLFF. Together with reference TRBV5-1 and TRBJ1-4, the CDR3 gives the full variable domain: KAGVTQTPRYLIKTRGQQVTLSCSPISGHRSVSWYQQTPGQGLQFLFEYFSETQRNKGNFPGRFSGRQFSNSRSEMNVSTLELGDSALYLCASSLGQGAMSEKLFFGSGTQLSVL.

This clone was detected only once. This sequence joins TRBV28 and TRBJ1-2; D is unresolved. From germline, CDR1 is MDHEN and CDR2 SYDVKM. This CDR3 contains 13 residues. Trimming pared 4 bases from V and 4 bases from J, leaving 10 bases between. CDR3 DNA: TGTGCCAGCAGTTCCAGGAGTTCCTATGGCTACACCTTC. Its translation: CASSSRSSYGYTF.

The chain carries TRBV7-3 and TRBJ2-1; D is ambiguous. The length of the CDR3 is 12 residues. V was cut by 5 bases and J by 9 bases, with 11 bases left in between. Germline CDR1 is SGHTA and CDR2 is FQGTGA. The CDR3: CASSPDRGEQFF. The CDR3 DNA follows: TGTGCCAGCAGCCCTGATCGAGGTGAGCAGTTCTTC.